This T cell receptor (beta chain) was recovered during a study of post-analysis software for immune sequencing data. Study-wide points: Among several TRBV segments more frequent in patients than controls were TRBV5-6, TRBV5-1 and TRBV20-1. With F measure, samples from one preparation batch clustered together strongly.

Note on this clonotype: Its cognate antigen is unknown.

TCR beta libraries were prepared from cDNA with unique molecular identifiers. TCRdb analysed the PCR reads with MiXCR anew, one entry per CDR3 protein. The data show approximately 730,000 distinct CDR3 sequences, with 25% to 30% seen just once and roughly 0.53% held by the top ten. The V end lost 3 bases, the J end lost 4 bases, and 13 bases lay between the germline ends. Germline CDR1 is SGHAT and CDR2 is FQNNGV. This CDR3 has 15 residues. The V gene is TRBV11-2, the J gene TRBJ1-5; possible D gene TRBD1, 5 bases. The sequenced sample consisted of blood. The TCR was taken from a girl aged 10 to 17 with multiple sclerosis. This CDR3 is CASSLNRGVNQPQHF. The CDR3 nucleotides read TGTGCCAGCAGCTTGAATAGAGGGGTAAATCAGCCCCAGCATTTT.